Below are 4 T cell receptor beta chains sequenced from a single sample in a study of early T cells in non-severe SARS-CoV-2 infection. TCRdb analysed the 5' RACE reads with MiXCR anew, one entry per CDR3 protein. Among 70,000 to 85,000 distinct CDR3 sequences listed, approximately 13% were seen once. The sample taken for sequencing was whole blood. The receptor source for this set is an adult who was a healthcare worker with PCR-confirmed SARS-CoV-2 infection or an uninfected control (not recorded which).

The table lists this clonotype with a few counts. The chain combines TRBV20-1 with TRBJ2-1; TRBD2 matches at 10 bases. Trimming removed 3 bases from V and 3 bases from J; junction bases left unmatched: 8. This CDR3 comprises 16 residues. Germline V gene data show CDR1 as DFQATT and CDR2 as SNEGSKA (reference sequence). The CDR3 sequence is CSASSKASGSYNEQFF. CDR3 DNA sequence: TGCAGTGCTAGTTCTAAGGCTAGCGGGAGCTACAATGAGCAGTTCTTC.

The V and J genes are TRBV20-1 and TRBJ2-3, with a tentative D call TRBD2 (5 bases). Germline assignment: CDR1 DFQATT and CDR2 SNEGSKA (reference sequence). This CDR3 is 11 amino acids long. Trimming took off 5 bases at V and 6 bases at J, with 9 bases between the two ends. The CDR3 nucleotides are TGCAGTGCTGGTCCGGGGGATACGCAGTATTTT. This codes for CSAGPGDTQYF.

The sample holds many counts of this clonotype. The V and J genes are TRBV7-9 and TRBJ1-1; D call uncertain. The ends were cut back, 5 bases at V and 0 bases at J, with 10 bases in the middle. CDR1 and CDR2 from the germline V gene are SEHNR and FQNEAQ (reference sequence). This CDR3 is built from 14 residues. CDR3 nucleotide sequence: TGTGCCAGCAGCCTAGACATGGTGAACACTGAAGCTTTCTTT. Amino acids: CASSLDMVNTEAFF.

This clonotype was counted ten times or more. The chain is built from TRBV2 and TRBJ1-2; D is ambiguous. The CDR3 contains 14 residues. Trimming left V 3 bases short and J 4 bases short, with 12 bases between. CDR1 is SNHLY, CDR2 FYNNEI, per germline. The CDR3 region is CASSDSRSVYGYTF. CDR3 DNA sequence: TGTGCCAGCAGTGACAGCCGATCAGTCTATGGCTACACCTTC.